The present TCR beta chain was sequenced within a study of blood T cell repertoires in COVID-19 (dated by TCRdb to 2018 to 2021). In terms of the full investigation: Collaborator samples came from the United States, Italy and Spain and covered acute and convalescent phases of COVID-19. The material from the prospective study consisted of cDNA or gDNA derived from T cells, B-cell-depleted T cells, or PBMCs. Subjects who had been exposed to COVID-19, were actively infected with it, or had recovered from it provided the deeply sampled blood TCRbeta repertoires that made up the dataset. A freely available public database, intended as a resource for researchers studying the immune response to SARS-CoV-2, is where the repertoires were released. Samples came from the ongoing ImmuneRACE study (first 160 participants) plus 1,254 subjects from 6 global collaborators. A de-identified subject ID, COVID-19 status, age in years and sex were almost always included in the sample metadata. Where HLA class I and class II types were available, the types were taken from metadata supplied by the sample provider, not from assay-based typing. Overall study results and their limits: The amount of clinical and demographic metadata varied by source and participant and was provided uncurated.

CDR1 and CDR2 were assigned from the germline V gene as SGHNT and YENEEA. V loses 4 bases, J loses 6 bases, and the germline ends lie 16 bases apart. Its CDR3 holds 16 amino acids, cysteine through phenylalanine. The read is trimmed to its CDR3 DNA, 48 bases read in frame from base 1. Enrolling through a virtual design, the prospective study's participants ranged in age from roughly 18 to 89 years and lived across 24 United States geographic areas. In the prospective study, cohorts were assigned on the basis of participant-reported clinical history obtained from a screening survey and a study questionnaire. Recovered participants in ImmuneRACE Cohort 3 were defined by two consecutive negative NP/OP PCR tests, clearance by a healthcare professional, or resolution of symptoms. In the prospective study, whole blood, serum and a nasopharyngeal or oropharyngeal swab were collected from each participant by mobile phlebotomists. Participants in the prospective study had the option to provide additional blood draws and questionnaires over a roughly 2-month period. Before DNA extraction, blood samples from the prospective study were shipped at room temperature or frozen.

The immunoSEQ Assay, a bias-controlled multiplex PCR, was used to amplify TCRbeta CDR3 regions from genomic DNA. Regarding the original processing steps: Within the assay, amplification of reference gene primers was used to estimate how many nucleated cells each sample contained. Sequence reads were collapsed and filtered to measure the absolute abundance of every unique TCRbeta CDR3 rearrangement. Productive Simpson clonality was computed per sample as the square root of Simpson's diversity index over productive rearrangements. TCRdb holds this immuneACCESS table with in-frame rearrangements only. Some clones are missing; in checked studies, unresolved V genes explain under half, and the rest has no known cause. That table furnishes V, J and clone size, whereas the DNA furnished D and trimming. Within this sample are 100,000 to 150,000 clones, with less than 90% of them counted one time only. The top ten clones comprise about 2.3% of the sample.

On this clone: Its binding antigen is unknown. No base-level quality is on record; no much larger clone is a single base apart.

This receptor chain uses TRBV11-3 and TRBJ1-6; the D gene identity is not certain. The specimen sequenced was PBMCs or T cells enriched from blood (not recorded which). The TCR was taken from a woman aged 45-65 years who had recovered from COVID-19. The CDR3 has the sequence CASSSFTEPLNSPLHF. In nucleotides, the sequence is TGTGCCAGCAGCTCCTTTACAGAGCCTCTTAATTCACCCCTCCACTTT.